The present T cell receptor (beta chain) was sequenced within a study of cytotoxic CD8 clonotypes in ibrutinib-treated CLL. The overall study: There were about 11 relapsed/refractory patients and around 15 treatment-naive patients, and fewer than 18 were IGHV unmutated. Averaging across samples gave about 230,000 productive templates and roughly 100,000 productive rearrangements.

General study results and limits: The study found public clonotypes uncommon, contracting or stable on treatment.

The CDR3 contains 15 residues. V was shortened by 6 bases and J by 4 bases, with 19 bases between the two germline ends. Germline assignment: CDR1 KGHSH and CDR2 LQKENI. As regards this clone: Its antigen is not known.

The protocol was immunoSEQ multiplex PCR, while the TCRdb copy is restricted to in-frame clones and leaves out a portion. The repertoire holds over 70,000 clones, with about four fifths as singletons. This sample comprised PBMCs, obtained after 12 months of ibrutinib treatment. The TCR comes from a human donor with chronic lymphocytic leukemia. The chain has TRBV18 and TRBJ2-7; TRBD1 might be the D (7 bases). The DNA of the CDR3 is TGTGCCAGCTCCCCTGTAGGACAGGAGGGATACGAGCAGTACTTC. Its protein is CASSPVGQEGYEQYF.